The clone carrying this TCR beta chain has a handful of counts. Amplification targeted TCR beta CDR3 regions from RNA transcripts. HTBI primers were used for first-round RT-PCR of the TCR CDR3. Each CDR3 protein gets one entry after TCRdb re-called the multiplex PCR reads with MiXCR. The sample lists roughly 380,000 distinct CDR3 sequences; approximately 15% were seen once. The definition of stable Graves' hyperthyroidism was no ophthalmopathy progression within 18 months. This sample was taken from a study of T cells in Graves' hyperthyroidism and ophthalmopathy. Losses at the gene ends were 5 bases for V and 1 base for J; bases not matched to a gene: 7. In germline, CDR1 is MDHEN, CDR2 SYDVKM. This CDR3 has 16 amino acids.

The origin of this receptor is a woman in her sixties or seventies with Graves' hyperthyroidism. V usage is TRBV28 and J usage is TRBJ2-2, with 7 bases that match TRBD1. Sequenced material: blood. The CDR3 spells CASSIPDRRNTGELFF. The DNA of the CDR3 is TGTGCCAGCAGTATTCCGGACAGGAGGAACACCGGGGAGCTGTTTTTT.